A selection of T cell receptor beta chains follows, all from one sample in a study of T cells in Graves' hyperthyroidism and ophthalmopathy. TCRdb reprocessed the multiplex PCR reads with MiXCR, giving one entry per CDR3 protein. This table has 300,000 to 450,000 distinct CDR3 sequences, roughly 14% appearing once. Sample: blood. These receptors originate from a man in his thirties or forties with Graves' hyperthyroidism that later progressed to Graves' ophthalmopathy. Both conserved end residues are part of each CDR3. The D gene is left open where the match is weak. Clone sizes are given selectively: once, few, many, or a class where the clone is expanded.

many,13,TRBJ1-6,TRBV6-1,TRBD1,CASTRTGYSPLHF
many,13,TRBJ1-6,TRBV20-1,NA,CSASTGDNSPLHF
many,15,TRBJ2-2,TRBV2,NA,CASSGRDTNTGELFF
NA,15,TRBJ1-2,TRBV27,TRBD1,CASSLTGTGFYGYTF
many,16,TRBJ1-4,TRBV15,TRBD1,CATSAHGGQGNEKLFF
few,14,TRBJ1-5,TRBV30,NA,CAWSGTVTRQPQHF
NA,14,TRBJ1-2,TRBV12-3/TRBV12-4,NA,CASSPLLQGFGYTF
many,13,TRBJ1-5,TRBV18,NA,CASSPGEEQPQHF
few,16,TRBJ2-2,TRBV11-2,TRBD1,CASSKSFGTVRVELFF
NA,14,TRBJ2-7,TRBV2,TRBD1,CASRTVESDREQYF
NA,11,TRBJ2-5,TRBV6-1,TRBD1,CAGRQGETQYF
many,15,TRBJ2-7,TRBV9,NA,CASSVGRLPSYEQYF
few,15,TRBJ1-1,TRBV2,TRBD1,CASSPGTGTGTEAFF
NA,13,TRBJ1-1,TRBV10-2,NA,CASSDGGLTEAFF
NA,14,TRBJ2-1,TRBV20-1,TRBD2,CSARDWTSPNEQFF
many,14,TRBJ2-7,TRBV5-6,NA,CASSVGRSSYEQYF
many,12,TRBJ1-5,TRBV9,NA,CASSPRGQPQHF
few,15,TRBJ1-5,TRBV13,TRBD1,CASSHGTGGNQPQHF
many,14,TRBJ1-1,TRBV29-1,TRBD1,CSVGAGGSTLEAFF